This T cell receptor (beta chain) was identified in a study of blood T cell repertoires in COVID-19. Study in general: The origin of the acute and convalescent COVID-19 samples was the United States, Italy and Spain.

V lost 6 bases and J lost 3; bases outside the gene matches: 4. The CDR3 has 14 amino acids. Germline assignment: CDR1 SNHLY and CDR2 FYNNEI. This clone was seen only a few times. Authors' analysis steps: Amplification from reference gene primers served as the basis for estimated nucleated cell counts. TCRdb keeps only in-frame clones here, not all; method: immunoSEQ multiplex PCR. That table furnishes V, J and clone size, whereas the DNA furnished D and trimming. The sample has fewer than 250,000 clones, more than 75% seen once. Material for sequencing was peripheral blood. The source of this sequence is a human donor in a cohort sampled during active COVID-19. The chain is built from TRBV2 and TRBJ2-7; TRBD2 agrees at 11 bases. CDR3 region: CASSGTSGFYEQYF. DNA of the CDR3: TGTGCCAGCAGCGGGACTAGCGGATTCTACGAGCAGTACTTC.